The T cell receptor beta chain described here comes from a study of T cell repertoires in cytomegalovirus infection. A single record per CDR3 protein comes from TCRdb applying MiXCR to the reads. The sample shows around 750,000 distinct CDR3 sequences, 32% of them seen only once. Germline V CDR1 and CDR2: KGHSH, LQKENI. The CDR3 is 17 residues long. The V segment lost 4 bases and the J segment 7 bases; nucleotides outside the gene matches: 10. Whole-study findings and limits: The ex vivo response was dominated by HLA-C-restricted CMV-specific TCR beta clonotypes. CMV carriers with the relevant HLA were identified by cumulative public TCR beta family frequency.

Details on this clonotype: Its antigen is undetermined.

The chain links TRBV18 to TRBJ1-6, with 10 bases identical to TRBD1. The sample in question was cultured CD8+ T cells from PBMCs, obtained from culture after CMV antigen stimulation. The clonotype was recovered from a human donor in good health (CMV status not recorded). Some clones in this sample may be carry-over from other donors' samples. CDR3 protein: CASSQTSGTGDNSPLHF. CDR3 DNA: TGTGCCAGCTCACAAACTTCTGGGACAGGGGACAATTCACCCCTCCACTTT.